What follows are 28 T cell receptor beta chains derived from one specimen sequenced in a study of CD8 T cells in Susac syndrome. It was with random hexamers that about 0.45 to 1 ug RNA was reverse transcribed. TCRdb passed the immunoSEQ multiplex PCR reads through MiXCR, listing each CDR3 protein once. The repertoire has approximately 100,000 distinct CDR3 sequences, 80% to 95% of them found once; the top ten carry around 0.14%. Sequencing was done on a sample of CD4+ T cells from PBMCs. The receptors were gathered from a human donor in good health.

J is TRBJ2-2 and V is TRBV2; D ambiguous. From germline, CDR1 is SNHLY and CDR2 FYNNEI. Trimming shortened V by 7 bases and J by 0 bases, and 9 bases separated the two germline ends. The CDR3 length is 14 residues. The CDR3 DNA follows: TGTGCCAGCAACCCCACTTCGAACACCGGGGAGCTGTTTTTT. Amino acids: CASNPTSNTGELFF.

With respect to this clonotype: Lacking the conserved final phenylalanine or tryptophan, this CDR3 likely reflects a read error. The V gene is TRBV7-8, the J gene TRBJ2-3, with 15 positions matching TRBD2. CDR1 SGHVS and CDR2 FQNEAQ come from the germline V gene. The V segment lost 5 bases and the J segment 3 bases; nucleotides outside the gene matches: 9. CDR3 length equals 18 residues. The CDR3 coding sequence is TGTGCCAGCAGCGGGGAGGGACTAGCGGGGGGTATTACAGATACGCAGTATCTT. It yields the protein CASSGEGLAGGITDTQYL.

The chain recombines TRBV6-5 with TRBJ1-4; tentatively, D is TRBD1 (5 bases). Trimming stripped 5 bases from V and 1 base from J, with 5 bases between. Per germline, CDR1 MNHEY and CDR2 SVGAGI. This CDR3 contains 13 residues. CDR3 amino acids: CASSGGTNEKLFF. The CDR3 DNA reads TGTGCCAGCAGTGGGGGAACTAATGAAAAACTGTTTTTT.

The J gene is TRBJ1-1, the V gene TRBV2; 8 positions match TRBD1. The CDR3 covers 12 residues. CDR1 and CDR2 from the germline V gene are SNHLY and FYNNEI. V trimming: 5 bases; J trimming: 13 bases; junction bases outside the gene matches: 9. In DNA form, the CDR3 reads TGTGCCAGCAGTTACGGACAGGGTCGGGTTTTCTTT. It encodes CASSYGQGRVFF. Based on the CDR3 plus reference TRBV2 and TRBJ1-1, the full variable domain is EPEVTQTPSHQVTQMGQEVILRCVPISNHLYFYWYRQILGQKVEFLVSFYNNEISEKSEIFDDQFSVERPDGSNFTLKIRSTKLEDSAMYFCASSYGQGRVFFGQGTRLTVV.

The chain employs TRBV7-9 and TRBJ1-2; the match to TRBD1 covers 8 bases. This CDR3 is built from 13 residues. Germline V gene sequence: CDR1 SEHNR, CDR2 FQNEAQ (reference sequence). V shed 8 bases and J 5 bases; nucleotides not matched to a gene: 7. CDR3 region: CASLGQGQYGYTF. CDR3 coding DNA: TGTGCCAGCCTAGGACAGGGACAGTATGGCTACACCTTC.

J is TRBJ2-7 and V is TRBV3-1; tentatively, D is TRBD1 (5 bases). The ends were cut back, 1 base at V and 3 bases at J, with 22 bases in the middle. The CDR3 runs to 18 residues. The germline V gene encodes CDR1 LGHDT and CDR2 YNNKEL (reference sequence). This CDR3 is CASSQAVWGKGSHYEQYF. Written as DNA, the CDR3 is TGTGCCAGCAGCCAAGCAGTCTGGGGCAAAGGATCGCACTACGAGCAGTACTTC.

The V call is TRBV6-2 or TRBV6-3, the J call TRBJ2-1, with 8 bases lining up with TRBD2. Germline CDR1 reads MNHEY; CDR2 reads SVGEGT. The CDR3 has 16 residues. Trimming cost V 5 bases and J 8 bases; bases outside gene matches: 14. The CDR3 spells CASSQGLARPPYEQFF. For the CDR3, the DNA is TGTGCCAGCAGTCAAGGACTAGCTCGTCCCCCCTATGAGCAGTTCTTC.

This chain uses TRBV5-4 with TRBJ2-7; 8 bases are shared with TRBD1. The V gene end was trimmed by 4 bases and the J gene end by 3 bases; junction bases not matched to a gene: 6. The CDR3 runs 14 residues. Germline V gene data show CDR1 as SGHNT and CDR2 as YYREEE (reference sequence). The CDR3 DNA sequence: TGTGCCAGCAGCCCAGGGGGCGACGGCTACGAGCAGTACTTC. Amino acids: CASSPGGDGYEQYF. Based on the CDR3 plus reference TRBV5-4 and TRBJ2-7, the full variable domain is ETGVTQSPTHLIKTRGQQVTLRCSSQSGHNTVSWYQQALGQGPQFIFQYYREEENGRGNFPPRFSGLQFPNYSSELNVNALELDDSALYLCASSPGGDGYEQYFGPGTRLTVT.

The chain links TRBV6-1 to TRBJ1-1; 11 nucleotides agree with TRBD1. The trim removed 6 bases at V and 4 bases at J, leaving 10 bases unmatched. The CDR3 is made up of 16 amino acids. The germline V gene has CDR1 MNHNS and CDR2 SASEGT. The CDR3 region is CASSEGQGVFGTEAFF. The DNA of the CDR3 is TGTGCCAGCAGCGAGGGACAGGGGGTATTCGGCACTGAAGCTTTCTTT.

The genes are TRBV20-1 and TRBJ1-5, with D hard to call. V lost 5 bases to trimming and J lost 0 bases, with 8 bases between them. Germline CDR1 reads DFQATT; CDR2 reads SNEGSKA (reference sequence). The CDR3 contains 13 residues. CDR3 region: CSAPPASNQPQHF. The DNA for the CDR3 is TGCAGTGCTCCCCCCGCTAGCAATCAGCCCCAGCATTTT.

This clonotype turned up a few times. The chain has TRBV7-8 and TRBJ1-1; the D gene is possibly TRBD1 (6 bases). Trimming shortened V by 4 bases and J by 3 bases, and 21 bases separated the two germline ends. This CDR3 contains 17 residues. CDR1 and CDR2 (germline): SGHVS, FQNEAQ. CDR3 in amino acids: CASSSTGLWGGYTEAFF. As DNA, the CDR3 is TGTGCCAGCAGCTCAACAGGGTTATGGGGGGGATACACTGAAGCTTTCTTT.

The V gene is TRBV2, the J gene TRBJ2-1, with 8 bases aligning to TRBD1. The CDR3 has 15 residues. V lost 6 bases, J lost 4 bases, and 8 bases stayed unmatched. Germline CDR1 reads SNHLY; CDR2 reads FYNNEI. The CDR3 region has the DNA TGTGCCAGCAGCCTAAGACAGGGGCAATACAATGAGCAGTTCTTC. Amino acids: CASSLRQGQYNEQFF.

This clonotype occurred a few times. The chain combines TRBV15 with TRBJ2-7, with a possible D match to TRBD2 (5 bases). Trimming left V 3 bases short and J 6 bases short, with 18 bases between. This CDR3 comprises 15 residues. CDR1 LNHNV and CDR2 YYDKDF come from the germline V gene (reference sequence). The CDR3 nucleotides read TGTGCCACCAGCAGTCAAAGGGAGTCGTTGCGCGAGCAGTACTTC. Its protein product is CATSSQRESLREQYF.

This clonotype occurred once. The chain has TRBV19 and TRBJ1-1; D perhaps matches TRBD1 (6 bases). The length of the CDR3 is 14 residues. V dropped 5 bases and J dropped 7 bases, with 17 bases sitting between them. Looked up from germline, CDR1 is LNHDA and CDR2 is SQIVND (reference sequence). The CDR3 region has the DNA TGTGCCAGTAGTCCGCGTAGGACAGTAGTTGAAGCTTTCTTT. This codes for CASSPRRTVVEAFF.

This clonotype was observed once. This sequence joins TRBV6-4 and TRBJ1-2; possibly TRBD1 for D (5 bases). The CDR3 sequence is 13 residues long. Germline CDR1 is MRHNA and CDR2 is SNTAGT. V was pared by 5 bases and J by 6 bases, with 13 bases between. The CDR3 sequence: CASSRGGTDGYTF. The CDR3 DNA is TGTGCCAGCAGTCGGGGAGGGACGGATGGCTACACCTTC.

The count of this clonotype is one. The chain couples TRBV29-1 to TRBJ1-1, with 7 nucleotides matching TRBD1. The V and J ends lost 4 bases and 0 bases, in that order; junction bases with no gene match: 5. The CDR3 runs 14 residues. Germline values: CDR1 SQVTM, CDR2 ANQGSEA. The CDR3 sequence: CSVGTGALNTEAFF. CDR3 DNA: TGCAGCGTTGGAACAGGGGCGTTGAACACTGAAGCTTTCTTT.

The rearrangement links TRBV5-1 to TRBJ2-2; 7 bases fit TRBD1. CDR1 SGHRS and CDR2 YFSETQ come from the germline V gene. This CDR3 spans 15 amino acids. V was clipped by 4 bases and J by 9 bases; unmatched bases: 12. The CDR3 nucleotides are TGCGCCAGCAGCCGCTACGAAAGGGGGCACCGGGAGCTGTTTTTT. Translating it yields CASSRYERGHRELFF.

The chain has TRBV5-1 and TRBJ1-1; D call uncertain. In germline, CDR1 is SGHRS, CDR2 YFSETQ. CDR3 length: 13 amino acids. With 0 bases removed from V and 4 bases from J, the gap between germline ends came to 7 bases. The CDR3 here is CASSLAAVTEAFF. CDR3 DNA: TGCGCCAGCAGCTTGGCCGCAGTCACTGAAGCTTTCTTT.

This chain's CDR3 is CASTPGTNYEQYF. CDR3 nucleotides: TGTGCCAGCACCCCCGGGACTAACTACGAGCAGTACTTC. The chain uses TRBV5-6 and TRBJ2-7; TRBD2 aligns across 7 bases. Germline-derived CDR1 and CDR2 are SGHDT and YYEEEE. V was clipped by 6 bases and J by 3 bases; unmatched bases: 6. The CDR3 totals 13 residues.

This chain links TRBV29-1 with TRBJ2-7; TRBD1 might be the D (6 bases). Trimming stripped 6 bases from V and 1 base from J, with 13 bases between. The CDR3 is made up of 13 amino acids. Germline CDR1 reads SQVTM; CDR2 reads ANQGSEA. The CDR3 nucleotides are TGCAGCGTCCGGCGTCAGGGGTCCTACGAGCAGTACTTC. It codes for CSVRRQGSYEQYF.

A single count supports this clonotype. This rearrangement joins TRBV7-2 to TRBJ1-5, with TRBD1 as a possible D gene (5 bases). Between the trimmed V and J ends, which lost 2 bases and 1 base, there was a span of 9 bases. From germline, CDR1 is SGHTA and CDR2 FQGNSA. CDR3 size: 15 residues. DNA for the CDR3: TGTGCCAGCAGCTTAAAGGGGCCGAGCAATCAGCCCCAGCATTTT. Encoded protein: CASSLKGPSNQPQHF.

The genes are TRBV9 and TRBJ2-3; D might be TRBD2 (5 bases). Germline V gene sequence: CDR1 SGDLS, CDR2 YYNGEE. This CDR3 is 14 amino acids long. V was clipped by 2 bases and J by 5 bases, with 12 bases between them. This chain's CDR3 is CASSVTPEGDTQYF. In DNA form, the CDR3 reads TGTGCCAGCAGCGTGACCCCCGAGGGAGATACGCAGTATTTT.

The J gene is TRBJ2-3, the V gene TRBV29-1; D unclear. V was clipped by 8 bases and J by 0 bases, with 18 bases between them. The CDR3 is 15 residues long. The germline CDR1 and CDR2 sequences are SQVTM and ANQGSEA. The CDR3 DNA is TGCAGCATCACACCGCGCCTAGTTAGCACAGATACGCAGTATTTT. Translation: CSITPRLVSTDTQYF.

The rearrangement links TRBV6-5 to TRBJ1-2; D is unresolved. Germline-derived CDR1 and CDR2 are MNHEY and SVGAGI. With 7 bases removed from V and 8 bases from J, the gap between germline ends came to 17 bases. CDR3 size: 13 residues. CDR3 amino acids: CASKLQVGGGYTF. The DNA of the CDR3 is TGTGCCAGCAAACTCCAAGTCGGAGGGGGCTACACCTTC.

The chain's CDR3 is CASSWGDRGHNEQFF. CDR3 DNA: TGTGCCAGTAGTTGGGGGGACAGGGGGCACAATGAGCAGTTCTTC. The chain couples TRBV19 to TRBJ2-1; 12 positions agree with TRBD1. The CDR3 spans 15 residues. Germline assignment: CDR1 LNHDA and CDR2 SQIVND (reference sequence). J was trimmed by 5 bases and V by 5 bases; bases with no gene match: 4.

The table lists this clonotype with a few counts. The rearrangement links TRBV7-2 to TRBJ2-3, with D uncertain. Trimming pared 1 base from V and 1 base from J, leaving 6 bases between. Germline V lookup: CDR1 SGHTA, CDR2 FQGNSA. The CDR3 has 14 amino acids. The CDR3: CASSLDYGTDTQYF. The CDR3 DNA is TGTGCCAGCAGCTTAGACTACGGCACAGATACGCAGTATTTT.

The chain has TRBV20-1 and TRBJ1-1; TRBD1 matches at 8 bases. CDR1 and CDR2 from the germline V gene are DFQATT and SNEGSKA (reference sequence). Trimming took 6 bases from V and 0 from J; bases not matched to a gene: 3. This CDR3 is built from 13 residues. The CDR3 region is CSADRGMNTEAFF. The DNA for the CDR3 is TGCAGTGCCGACAGGGGAATGAACACTGAAGCTTTCTTT.

The rearrangement uses TRBV20-1 and TRBJ1-2; D is uncertain. Germline CDR1 reads DFQATT; CDR2 reads SNEGSKA (reference sequence). The ends were cut back, 1 base at V and 2 bases at J, with 14 bases in the middle. The CDR3 is 15 amino acids. In nucleotides, the CDR3 is TGCAGTGCTAGAGTTAATCCCGGGATGAACTATGGCTACACCTTC. This translates into CSARVNPGMNYGYTF.